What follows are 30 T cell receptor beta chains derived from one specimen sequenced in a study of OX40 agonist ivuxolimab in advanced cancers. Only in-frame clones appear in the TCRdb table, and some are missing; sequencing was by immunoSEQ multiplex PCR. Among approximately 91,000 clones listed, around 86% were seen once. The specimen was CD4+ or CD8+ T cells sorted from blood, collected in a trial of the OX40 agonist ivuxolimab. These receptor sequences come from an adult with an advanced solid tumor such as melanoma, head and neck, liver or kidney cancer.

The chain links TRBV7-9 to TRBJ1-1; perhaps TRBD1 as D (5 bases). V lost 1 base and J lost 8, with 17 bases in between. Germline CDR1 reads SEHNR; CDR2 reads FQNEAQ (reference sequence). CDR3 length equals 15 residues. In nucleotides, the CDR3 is TGTGCCAGCAGCTTAGGGCAGGGAGGGTATCCAGAAGCTTTCTTT. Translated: CASSLGQGGYPEAFF.

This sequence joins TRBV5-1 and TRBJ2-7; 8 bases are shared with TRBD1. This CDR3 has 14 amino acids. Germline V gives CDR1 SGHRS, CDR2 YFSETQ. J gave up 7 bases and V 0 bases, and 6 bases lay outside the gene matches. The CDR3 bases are TGCGCCAGCAGCTTGGCGCAGGGGGCGTGGGAGCAGTACTTC. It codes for CASSLAQGAWEQYF. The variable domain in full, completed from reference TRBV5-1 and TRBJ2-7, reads KAGVTQTPRYLIKTRGQQVTLSCSPISGHRSVSWYQQTPGQGLQFLFEYFSETQRNKGNFPGRFSGRQFSNSRSEMNVSTLELGDSALYLCASSLAQGAWEQYFGPGTRLTVT.

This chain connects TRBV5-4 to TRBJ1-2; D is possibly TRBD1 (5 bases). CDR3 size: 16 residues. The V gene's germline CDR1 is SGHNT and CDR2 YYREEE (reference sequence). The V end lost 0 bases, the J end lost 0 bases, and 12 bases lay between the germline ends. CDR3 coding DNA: TGTGCCAGCAGCTTGGATAGCAGGGCCTCTAACTATGGCTACACCTTC. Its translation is CASSLDSRASNYGYTF.

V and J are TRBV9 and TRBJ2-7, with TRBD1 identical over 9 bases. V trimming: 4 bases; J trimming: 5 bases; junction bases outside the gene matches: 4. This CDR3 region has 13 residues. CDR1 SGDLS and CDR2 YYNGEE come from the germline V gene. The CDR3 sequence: CASSFGQGNEQYF. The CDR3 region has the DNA TGTGCCAGCAGCTTCGGACAGGGGAACGAGCAGTACTTC.

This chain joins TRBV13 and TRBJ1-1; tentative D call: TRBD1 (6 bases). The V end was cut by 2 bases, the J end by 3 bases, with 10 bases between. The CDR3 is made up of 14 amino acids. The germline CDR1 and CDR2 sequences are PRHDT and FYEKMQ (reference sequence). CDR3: CASSLWGPDTEAFF. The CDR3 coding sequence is TGTGCCAGCAGCTTATGGGGGCCGGACACTGAAGCTTTCTTT. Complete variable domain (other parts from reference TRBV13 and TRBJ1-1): AAGVIQSPRHLIKEKRETATLKCYPIPRHDTVYWYQQGPGQDPQFLISFYEKMQSDKGSIPDRFSAQQFSDYHSELNMSSLELGDSALYFCASSLWGPDTEAFFGQGTRLTVV.

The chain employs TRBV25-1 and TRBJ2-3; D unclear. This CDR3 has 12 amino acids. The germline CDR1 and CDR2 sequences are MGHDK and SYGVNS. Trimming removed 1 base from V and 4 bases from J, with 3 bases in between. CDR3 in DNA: TGTGCCAGCAGTGAATCTGCAGATACGCAGTATTTT. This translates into CASSESADTQYF.

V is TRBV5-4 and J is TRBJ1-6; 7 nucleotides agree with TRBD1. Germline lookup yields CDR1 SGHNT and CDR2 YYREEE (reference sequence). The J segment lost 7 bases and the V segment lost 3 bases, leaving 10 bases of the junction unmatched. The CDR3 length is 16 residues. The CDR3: CASSWGYRGANSPLHF. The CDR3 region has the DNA TGTGCCAGCAGCTGGGGGTACAGGGGTGCCAATTCACCCCTCCACTTT.

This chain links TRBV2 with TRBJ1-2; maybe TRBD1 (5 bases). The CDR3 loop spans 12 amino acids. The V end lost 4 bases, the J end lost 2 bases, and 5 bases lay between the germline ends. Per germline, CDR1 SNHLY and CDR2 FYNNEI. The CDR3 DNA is TGTGCCAGCAGTGGACAGAACTATGGCTACACCTTC. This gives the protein CASSGQNYGYTF.

The CDR3 here is CASSLGQGAYEQYF. The CDR3 nucleotides are TGCGCCAGCAGCTTGGGACAGGGGGCCTACGAGCAGTACTTC. The chain combines TRBV5-1 with TRBJ2-7, with 9 nucleotides matching TRBD1. Trimming cost V 0 bases and J 2 bases; bases outside gene matches: 0. The CDR3 spans 14 residues. Germline V CDR1 and CDR2: SGHRS, YFSETQ.

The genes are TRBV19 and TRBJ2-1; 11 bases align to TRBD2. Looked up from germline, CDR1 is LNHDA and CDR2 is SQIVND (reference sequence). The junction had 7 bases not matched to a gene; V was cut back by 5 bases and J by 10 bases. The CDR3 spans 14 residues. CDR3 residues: CASSPSGGYGEQFF. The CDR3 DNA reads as TGTGCCAGTAGTCCTAGCGGGGGGTACGGGGAGCAGTTCTTC.

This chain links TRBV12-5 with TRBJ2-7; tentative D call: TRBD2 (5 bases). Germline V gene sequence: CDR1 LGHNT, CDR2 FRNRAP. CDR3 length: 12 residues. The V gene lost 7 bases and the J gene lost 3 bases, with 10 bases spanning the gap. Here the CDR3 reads CASDREGYEQYF. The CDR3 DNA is TGTGCTAGTGATCGGGAAGGCTACGAGCAGTACTTC.

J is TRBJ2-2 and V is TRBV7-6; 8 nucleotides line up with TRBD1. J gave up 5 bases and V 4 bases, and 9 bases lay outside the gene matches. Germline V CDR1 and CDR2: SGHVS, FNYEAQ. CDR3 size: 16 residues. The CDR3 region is CASSSRRGQETGELFF. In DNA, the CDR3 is TGTGCCAGCAGCTCCCGCAGGGGGCAAGAGACCGGGGAGCTGTTTTTT.

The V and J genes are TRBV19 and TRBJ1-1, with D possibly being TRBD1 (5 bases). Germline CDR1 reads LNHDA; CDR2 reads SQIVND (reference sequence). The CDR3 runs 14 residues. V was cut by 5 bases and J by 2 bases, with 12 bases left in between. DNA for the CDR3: TGTGCCAGTAGTCAGACAAGGGGTAACACTGAAGCTTTCTTT. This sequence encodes CASSQTRGNTEAFF.

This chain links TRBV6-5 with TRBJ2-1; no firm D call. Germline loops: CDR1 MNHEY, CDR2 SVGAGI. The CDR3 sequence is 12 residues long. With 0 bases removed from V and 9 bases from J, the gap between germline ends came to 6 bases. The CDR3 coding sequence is TGTGCCAGCAGTTACTCGACCGGTGAGCAGTTCTTC. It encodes CASSYSTGEQFF.

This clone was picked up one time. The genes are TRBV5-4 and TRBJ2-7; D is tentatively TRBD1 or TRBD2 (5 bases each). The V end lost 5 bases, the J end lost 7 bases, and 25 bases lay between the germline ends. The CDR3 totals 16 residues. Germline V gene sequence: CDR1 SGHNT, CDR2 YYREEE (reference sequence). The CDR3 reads CASSPRQTREKGEQYF. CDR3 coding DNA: TGTGCCAGCAGTCCCAGGCAAACCAGGGAGAAGGGAGAGCAGTACTTC.

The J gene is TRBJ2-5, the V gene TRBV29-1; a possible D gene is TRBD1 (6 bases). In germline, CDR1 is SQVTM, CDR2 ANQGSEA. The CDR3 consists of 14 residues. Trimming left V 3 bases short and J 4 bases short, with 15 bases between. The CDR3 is CSVDLTGMGETQYF. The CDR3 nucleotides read TGCAGCGTTGACCTGACAGGAATGGGAGAGACCCAGTACTTC. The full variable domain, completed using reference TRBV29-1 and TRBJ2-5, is SAVISQKPSRDICQRGTSLTIQCQVDSQVTMMFWYRQQPGQSLTLIATANQGSEATYESGFVIDKFPISRPNLTFSTLTVSNMSPEDSSIYLCSVDLTGMGETQYFGPGTRLLVL.

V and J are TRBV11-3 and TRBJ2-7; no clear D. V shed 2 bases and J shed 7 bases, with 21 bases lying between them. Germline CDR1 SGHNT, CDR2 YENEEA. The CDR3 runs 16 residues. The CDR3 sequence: CASSLLATAPEKEQYF. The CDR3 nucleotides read TGTGCCAGCAGCTTACTCGCCACGGCACCGGAGAAGGAGCAGTACTTC.

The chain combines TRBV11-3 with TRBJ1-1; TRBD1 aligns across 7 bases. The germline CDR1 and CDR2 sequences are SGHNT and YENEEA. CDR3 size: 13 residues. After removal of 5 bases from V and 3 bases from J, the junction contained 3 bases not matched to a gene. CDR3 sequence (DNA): TGTGCCAGCAGCACCGACAGGGACACTGAAGCTTTCTTT. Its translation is CASSTDRDTEAFF. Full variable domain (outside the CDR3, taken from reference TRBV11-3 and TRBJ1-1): EAGVVQSPRYKIIEKKQPVAFWCNPISGHNTLYWYLQNLGQGPELLIRYENEEAVDDSQLPKDRFSAERLKGVDSTLKIQPAELGDSAVYLCASSTDRDTEAFFGQGTRLTVV.

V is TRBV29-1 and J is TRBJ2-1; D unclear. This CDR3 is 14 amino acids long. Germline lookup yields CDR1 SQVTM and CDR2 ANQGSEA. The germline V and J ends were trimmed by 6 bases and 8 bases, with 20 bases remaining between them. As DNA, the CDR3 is TGCAGCGTCCCGTCGTCGATTCCCGGTCATGAGCAGTTCTTC. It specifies CSVPSSIPGHEQFF.

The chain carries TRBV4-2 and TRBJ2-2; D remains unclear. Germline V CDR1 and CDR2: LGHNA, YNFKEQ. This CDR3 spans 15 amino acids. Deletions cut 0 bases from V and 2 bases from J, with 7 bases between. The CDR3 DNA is TGTGCCAGCAGCCAAGATTCAGGCAACACCGGGGAGCTGTTTTTT. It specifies CASSQDSGNTGELFF.

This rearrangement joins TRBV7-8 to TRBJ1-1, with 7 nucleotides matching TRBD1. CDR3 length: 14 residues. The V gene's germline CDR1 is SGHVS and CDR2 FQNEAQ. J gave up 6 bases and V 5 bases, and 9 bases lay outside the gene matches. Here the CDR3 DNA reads TGTGCCAGCAGCCCAGGACAGGCCCCGTCTGAAGCTTTCTTT. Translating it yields CASSPGQAPSEAFF.

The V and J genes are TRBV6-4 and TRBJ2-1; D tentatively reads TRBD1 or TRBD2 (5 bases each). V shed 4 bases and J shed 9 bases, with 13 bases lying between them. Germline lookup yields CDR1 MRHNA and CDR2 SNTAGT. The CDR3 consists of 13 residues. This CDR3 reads CASSGGRDGEQFF. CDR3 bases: TGTGCCAGCAGTGGGGGACGGGACGGTGAGCAGTTCTTC.

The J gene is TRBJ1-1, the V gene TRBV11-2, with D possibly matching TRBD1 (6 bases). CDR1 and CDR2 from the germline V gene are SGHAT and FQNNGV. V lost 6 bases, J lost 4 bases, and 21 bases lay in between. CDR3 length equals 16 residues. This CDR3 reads CASRAAGGGGVTEAFF. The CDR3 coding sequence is TGTGCCAGCAGGGCCGCCGGAGGGGGGGGCGTCACTGAAGCTTTCTTT.

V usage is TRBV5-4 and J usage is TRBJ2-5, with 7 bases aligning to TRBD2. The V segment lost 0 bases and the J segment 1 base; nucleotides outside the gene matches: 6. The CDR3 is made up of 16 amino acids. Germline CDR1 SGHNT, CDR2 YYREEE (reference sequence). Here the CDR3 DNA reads TGTGCCAGCAGCTTGGATCCAGCGGGGACCCAAGAGACCCAGTACTTC. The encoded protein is CASSLDPAGTQETQYF.

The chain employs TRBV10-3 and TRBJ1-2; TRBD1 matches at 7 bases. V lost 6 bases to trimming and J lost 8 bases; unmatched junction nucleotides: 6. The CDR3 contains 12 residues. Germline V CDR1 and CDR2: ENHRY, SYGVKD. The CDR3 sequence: CAIRDRISGYTF. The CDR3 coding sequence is TGTGCCATCAGGGACAGGATCAGCGGCTACACCTTC.

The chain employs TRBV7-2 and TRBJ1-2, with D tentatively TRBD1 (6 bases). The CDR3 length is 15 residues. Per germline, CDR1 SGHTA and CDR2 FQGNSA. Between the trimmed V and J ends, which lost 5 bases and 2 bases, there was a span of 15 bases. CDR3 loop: CASSPYRVENYGYTF. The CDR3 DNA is TGTGCCAGCAGCCCGTACAGGGTAGAGAACTATGGCTACACCTTC.

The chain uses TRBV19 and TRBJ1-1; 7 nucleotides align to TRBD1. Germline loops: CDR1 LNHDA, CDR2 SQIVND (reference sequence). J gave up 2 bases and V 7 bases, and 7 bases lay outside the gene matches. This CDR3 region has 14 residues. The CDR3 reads CASTTTGINTEAFF. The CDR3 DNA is TGTGCCAGTACGACGACAGGGATCAACACTGAAGCTTTCTTT.

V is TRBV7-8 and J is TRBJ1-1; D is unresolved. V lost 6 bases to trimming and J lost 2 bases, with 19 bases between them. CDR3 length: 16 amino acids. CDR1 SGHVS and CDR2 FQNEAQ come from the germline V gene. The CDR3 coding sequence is TGTGCCAGCAGTATCGCCCGCTGGGATGGAAACACTGAAGCTTTCTTT. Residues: CASSIARWDGNTEAFF.

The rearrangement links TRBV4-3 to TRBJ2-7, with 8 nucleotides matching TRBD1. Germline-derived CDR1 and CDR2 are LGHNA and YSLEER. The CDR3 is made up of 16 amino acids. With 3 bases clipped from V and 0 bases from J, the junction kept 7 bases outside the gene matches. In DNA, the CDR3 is TGCGCCAGCAGCCAGACTCTAGGACAGGGCTCCTACGAGCAGTACTTC. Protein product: CASSQTLGQGSYEQYF.

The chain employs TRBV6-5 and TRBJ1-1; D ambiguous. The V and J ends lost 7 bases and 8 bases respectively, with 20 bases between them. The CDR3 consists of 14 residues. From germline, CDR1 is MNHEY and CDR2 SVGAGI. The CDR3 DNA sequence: TGTGCCAGCAAAACGCAACGCTTGGGTAGGGAAGCTTTCTTT. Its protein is CASKTQRLGREAFF.